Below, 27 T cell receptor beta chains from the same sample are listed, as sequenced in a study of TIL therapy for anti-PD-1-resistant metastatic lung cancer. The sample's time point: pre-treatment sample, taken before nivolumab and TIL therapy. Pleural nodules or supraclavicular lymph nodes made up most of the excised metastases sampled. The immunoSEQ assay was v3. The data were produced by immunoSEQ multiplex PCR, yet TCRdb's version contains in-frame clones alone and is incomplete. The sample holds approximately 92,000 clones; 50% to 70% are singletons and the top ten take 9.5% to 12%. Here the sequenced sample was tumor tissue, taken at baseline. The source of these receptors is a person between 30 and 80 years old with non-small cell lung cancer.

The CDR3 sequence is CASSPWPGETQYF. In nucleotides, the CDR3 is TGTGCCAGCAGCCCATGGCCCGGAGAGACCCAGTACTTC. The V and J genes are TRBV7-2 and TRBJ2-5; D remains unclear. Trimming took off 5 bases at V and 4 bases at J, with 11 bases between the two ends. Looked up from germline, CDR1 is SGHTA and CDR2 is FQGNSA. The CDR3 loop spans 13 amino acids.

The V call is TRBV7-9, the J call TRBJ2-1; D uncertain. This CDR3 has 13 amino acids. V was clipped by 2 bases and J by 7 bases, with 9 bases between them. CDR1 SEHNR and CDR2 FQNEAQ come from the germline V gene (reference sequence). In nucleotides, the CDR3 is TGTGCCAGCAGCTTACCCCGTCAGAATGAGCAGTTCTTC. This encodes CASSLPRQNEQFF.

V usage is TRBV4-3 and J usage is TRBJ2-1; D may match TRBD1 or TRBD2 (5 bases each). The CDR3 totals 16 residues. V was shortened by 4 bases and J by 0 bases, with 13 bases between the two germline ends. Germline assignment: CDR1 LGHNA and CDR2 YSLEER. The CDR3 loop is CASSPRDRSSYNEQFF. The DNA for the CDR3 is TGCGCCAGCAGCCCCCGGGACCGCTCCTCCTACAATGAGCAGTTCTTC.

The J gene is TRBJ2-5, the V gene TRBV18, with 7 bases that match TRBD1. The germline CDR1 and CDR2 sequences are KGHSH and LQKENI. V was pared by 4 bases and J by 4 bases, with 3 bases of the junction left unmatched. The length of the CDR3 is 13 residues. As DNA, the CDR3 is TGTGCCAGCTCACGACAGGGAGCAGAGACCCAGTACTTC. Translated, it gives CASSRQGAETQYF.

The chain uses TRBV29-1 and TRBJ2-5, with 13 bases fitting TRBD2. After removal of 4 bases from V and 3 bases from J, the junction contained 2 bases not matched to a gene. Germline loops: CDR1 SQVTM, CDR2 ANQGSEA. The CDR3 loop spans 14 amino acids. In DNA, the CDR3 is TGCAGCGTTGCTACTAGCGGGAGGGAAGAGACCCAGTACTTC. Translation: CSVATSGREETQYF. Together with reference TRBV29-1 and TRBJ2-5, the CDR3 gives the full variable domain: SAVISQKPSRDICQRGTSLTIQCQVDSQVTMMFWYRQQPGQSLTLIATANQGSEATYESGFVIDKFPISRPNLTFSTLTVSNMSPEDSSIYLCSVATSGREETQYFGPGTRLLVL.

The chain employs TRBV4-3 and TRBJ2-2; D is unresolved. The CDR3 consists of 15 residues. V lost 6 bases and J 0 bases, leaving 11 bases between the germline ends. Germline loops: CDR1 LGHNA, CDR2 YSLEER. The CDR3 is CASSSLSPNTGELFF. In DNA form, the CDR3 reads TGCGCCAGCAGTTCTCTAAGTCCGAACACCGGGGAGCTGTTTTTT.

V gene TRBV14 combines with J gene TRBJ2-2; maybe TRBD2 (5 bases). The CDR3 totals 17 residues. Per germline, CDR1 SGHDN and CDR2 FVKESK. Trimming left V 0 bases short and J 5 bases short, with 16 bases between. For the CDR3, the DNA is TGTGCCAGCAGCCAAGACTCCGGGAAGGGAAGAACCGGGGAGCTGTTTTTT. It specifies CASSQDSGKGRTGELFF.

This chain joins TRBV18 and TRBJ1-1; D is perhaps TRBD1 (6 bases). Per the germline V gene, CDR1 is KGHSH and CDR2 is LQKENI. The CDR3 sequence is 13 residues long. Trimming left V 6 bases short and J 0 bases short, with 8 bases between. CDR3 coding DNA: TGTGCCAGCTCGGGGACACTGAACACTGAAGCTTTCTTT. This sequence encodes CASSGTLNTEAFF.

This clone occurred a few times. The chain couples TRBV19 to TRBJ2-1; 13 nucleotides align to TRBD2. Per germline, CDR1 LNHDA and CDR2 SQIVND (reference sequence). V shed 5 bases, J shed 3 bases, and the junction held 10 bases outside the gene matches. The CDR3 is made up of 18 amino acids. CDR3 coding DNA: TGTGCCAGTAGTCCCCGGACTAGCGGGAGTTCCATCTACAATGAGCAGTTCTTC. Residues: CASSPRTSGSSIYNEQFF.

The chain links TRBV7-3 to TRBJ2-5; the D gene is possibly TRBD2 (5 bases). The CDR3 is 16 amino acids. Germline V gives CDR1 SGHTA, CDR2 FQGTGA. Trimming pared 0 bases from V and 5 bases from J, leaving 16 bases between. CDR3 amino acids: CASSLTYASRAETQYF. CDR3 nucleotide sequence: TGTGCCAGCAGCTTAACGTACGCTAGCCGGGCGGAGACCCAGTACTTC.

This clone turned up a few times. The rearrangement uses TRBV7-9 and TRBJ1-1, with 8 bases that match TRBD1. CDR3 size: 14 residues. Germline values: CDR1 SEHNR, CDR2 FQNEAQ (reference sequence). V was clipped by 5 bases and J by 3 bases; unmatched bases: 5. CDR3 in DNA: TGTGCCAGCAGCGAGGACAGGGCGGACACTGAAGCTTTCTTT. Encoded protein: CASSEDRADTEAFF.

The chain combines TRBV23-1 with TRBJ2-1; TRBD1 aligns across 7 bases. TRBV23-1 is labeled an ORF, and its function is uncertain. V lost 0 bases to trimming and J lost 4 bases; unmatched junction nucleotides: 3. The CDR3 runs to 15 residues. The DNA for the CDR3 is TGCGCCAGCAGTCAATCCGACAGGGTGTACAATGAGCAGTTCTTC. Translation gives CASSQSDRVYNEQFF.

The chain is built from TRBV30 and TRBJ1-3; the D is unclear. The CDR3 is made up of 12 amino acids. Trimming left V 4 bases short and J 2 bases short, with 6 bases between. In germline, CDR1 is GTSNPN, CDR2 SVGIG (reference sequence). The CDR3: CAWNWAGNTIYF. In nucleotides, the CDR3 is TGTGCCTGGAACTGGGCTGGAAACACCATATATTTT.

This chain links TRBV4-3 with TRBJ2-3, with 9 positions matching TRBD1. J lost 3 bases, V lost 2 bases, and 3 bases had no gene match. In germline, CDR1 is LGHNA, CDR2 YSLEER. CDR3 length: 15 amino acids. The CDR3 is CASSQTGGWTDTQYF. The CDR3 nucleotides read TGCGCCAGCAGCCAAACAGGGGGCTGGACAGATACGCAGTATTTT.

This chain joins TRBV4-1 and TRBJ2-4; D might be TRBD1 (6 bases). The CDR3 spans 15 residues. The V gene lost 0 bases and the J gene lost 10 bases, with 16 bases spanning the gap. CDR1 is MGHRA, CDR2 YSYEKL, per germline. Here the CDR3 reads CASSQEGTSLAIQYF. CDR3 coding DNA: TGCGCCAGCAGCCAAGAAGGGACATCGTTGGCGATTCAGTACTTC.

The CDR3 loop reads CATSGGEGPGELFF. The CDR3 nucleotides are TGTGCCACTTCTGGGGGGGAGGGACCCGGGGAGCTGTTTTTT. The chain has TRBV19 and TRBJ2-2; 7 bases match TRBD2. Germline CDR1 and CDR2: LNHDA and SQIVND (reference sequence). Unmatched junction bases numbered 11, after V lost 10 bases and J lost 6 bases. The CDR3 runs to 14 residues.

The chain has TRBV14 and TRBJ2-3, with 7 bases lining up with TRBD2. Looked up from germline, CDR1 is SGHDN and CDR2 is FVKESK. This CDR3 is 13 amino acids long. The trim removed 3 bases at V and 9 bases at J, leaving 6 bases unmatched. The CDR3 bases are TGTGCCAGCAGCCAGACCGGGAGGCGGACGCAGTATTTT. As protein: CASSQTGRRTQYF.

Here the CDR3 reads CSVGSALAGYTF. The CDR3 bases are TGCAGCGTTGGGTCAGCCTTGGCCGGCTACACCTTC. The chain couples TRBV29-1 to TRBJ1-2; no definite D call. V dropped 4 bases and J dropped 8 bases, with 14 bases sitting between them. CDR3 size: 12 residues. From germline, CDR1 is SQVTM and CDR2 ANQGSEA.

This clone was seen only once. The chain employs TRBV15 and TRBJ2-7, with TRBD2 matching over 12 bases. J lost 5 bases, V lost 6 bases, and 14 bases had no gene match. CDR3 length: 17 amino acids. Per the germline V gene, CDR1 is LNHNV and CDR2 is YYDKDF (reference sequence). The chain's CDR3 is CATRDISASGGANEQYF. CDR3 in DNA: TGTGCCACCAGAGATATCTCGGCTAGCGGGGGGGCAAACGAGCAGTACTTC. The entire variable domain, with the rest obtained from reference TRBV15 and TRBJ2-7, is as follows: DAMVIQNPRYQVTQFGKPVTLSCSQTLNHNVMYWYQQKSSQAPKLLFHYYDKDFNNEADTPDNFQSRRPNTSFCFLDIRSPGLGDTAMYLCATRDISASGGANEQYFGPGTRLTVT.

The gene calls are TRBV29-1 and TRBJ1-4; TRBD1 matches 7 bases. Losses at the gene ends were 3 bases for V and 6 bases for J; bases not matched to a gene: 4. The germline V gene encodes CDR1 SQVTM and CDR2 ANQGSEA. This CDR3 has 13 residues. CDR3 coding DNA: TGCAGCGTTGAGGAGGGGGCGGATGAAAAACTGTTTTTT. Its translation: CSVEEGADEKLFF.

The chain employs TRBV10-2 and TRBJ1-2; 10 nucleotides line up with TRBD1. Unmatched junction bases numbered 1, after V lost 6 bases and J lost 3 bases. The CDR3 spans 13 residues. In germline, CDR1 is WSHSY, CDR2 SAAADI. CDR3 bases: TGCGCCAGCAGCGGGACAGGGGACTATGGCTACACCTTC. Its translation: CASSGTGDYGYTF.

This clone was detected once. CDR3 sequence reads: CATSDSGQGKYEQYF. CDR3 coding DNA: TGTGCCACCAGTGATAGTGGACAGGGGAAATACGAGCAGTACTTC. The chain employs TRBV24-1 and TRBJ2-7, with TRBD1 matching over 9 bases. This CDR3 comprises 15 residues. The V gene end was trimmed by 3 bases and the J gene end by 4 bases; junction bases not matched to a gene: 6. Germline V gives CDR1 KGHDR, CDR2 SFDVKD.

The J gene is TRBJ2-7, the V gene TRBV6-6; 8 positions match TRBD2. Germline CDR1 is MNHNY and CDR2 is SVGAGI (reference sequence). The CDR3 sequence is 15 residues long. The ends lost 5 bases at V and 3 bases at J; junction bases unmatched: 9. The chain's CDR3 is CASSPRLSGSYEQYF. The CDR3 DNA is TGTGCCAGCAGTCCCCGATTGAGCGGGAGCTACGAGCAGTACTTC.

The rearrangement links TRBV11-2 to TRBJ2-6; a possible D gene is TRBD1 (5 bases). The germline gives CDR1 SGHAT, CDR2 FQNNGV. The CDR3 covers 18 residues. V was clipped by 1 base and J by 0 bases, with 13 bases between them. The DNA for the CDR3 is TGTGCCAGCAGCTTAGTTCCAGGGTTGGGCTCTGGGGCCAACGTCCTGACTTTC. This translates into CASSLVPGLGSGANVLTF.

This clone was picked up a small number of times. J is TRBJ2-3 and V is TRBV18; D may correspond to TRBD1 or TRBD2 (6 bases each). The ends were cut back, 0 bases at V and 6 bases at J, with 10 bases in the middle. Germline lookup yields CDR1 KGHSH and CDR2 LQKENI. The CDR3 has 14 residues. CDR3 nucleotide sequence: TGTGCCAGCTCACCACCGCGGGGACACGATACGCAGTATTTT. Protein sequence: CASSPPRGHDTQYF.

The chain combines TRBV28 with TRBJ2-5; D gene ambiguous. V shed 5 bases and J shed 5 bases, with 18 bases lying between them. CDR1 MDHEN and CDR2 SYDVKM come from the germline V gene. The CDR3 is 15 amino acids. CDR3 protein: CASSQRNRFVETQYF. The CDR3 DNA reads TGTGCCAGCAGTCAAAGAAATAGGTTTGTGGAGACCCAGTACTTC.

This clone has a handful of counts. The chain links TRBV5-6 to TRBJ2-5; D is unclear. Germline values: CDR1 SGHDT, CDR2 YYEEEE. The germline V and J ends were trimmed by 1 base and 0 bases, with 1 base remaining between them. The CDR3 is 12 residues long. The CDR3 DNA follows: TGTGCCAGCAGCTTGAACCAAGAGACCCAGTACTTC. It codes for CASSLNQETQYF.